This record covers a single T cell receptor (beta chain). The antigen is unknown. The V gene lost 4 bases and the J gene lost 2 bases, with 11 bases spanning the gap. Germline lookup yields CDR1 SGDLS and CDR2 YYNGEE. There are 14 residues in the CDR3. This specimen comes from a study of response to subunit inactivated influenza vaccine. Study results and caveats: The authors suggested that few new T cells are recruited per seasonal influenza vaccination.

Each CDR3 protein is one row after TCRdb ran MiXCR on the RT-PCR reads. The sample lists about 650,000 distinct CDR3 sequences, less than 15% occurring once. The sample here was PBMCs from blood, taken less than 15 days before vaccination. This chain uses TRBV9 with TRBJ2-3, with unresolved D. The clonotype originates from a man over 45 who received an inactivated influenza vaccine. The CDR3, as DNA: TGTGCCAGCAGCCCAGTTGGATTCACAGATACGCAGTATTTT. Protein sequence: CASSPVGFTDTQYF. Looking up the rest from reference TRBV9 and TRBJ2-3 gives the full variable domain: DSGVTQTPKHLITATGQRVTLRCSPRSGDLSVYWYQQSLDQGLQFLIQYYNGEERAKGNILERFSAQQFPDLHSELNLSSLELGDSALYFCASSPVGFTDTQYFGPGTRLTVL.